A single sample gave rise to the 28 T cell receptor beta chains below, sequenced in a study of OX40 agonist ivuxolimab in advanced cancers. Receptor amplification or capture employed the immunoSEQ multiplex PCR assay. What TCRdb holds here is the immuneACCESS table cut down to in-frame rearrangements. Part of the clones is not present; checked against another copy, under half of the missing clones reflect an unresolved V gene, and the others are unexplained. The sample contains about 73,000 clones, 90% of them found a single time. The ten largest clones capture approximately 0.5% of the sample. The specimen was CD4+ or CD8+ T cells sorted from blood, collected in a trial of the OX40 agonist ivuxolimab. Receptors originate from an adult with an advanced solid tumor such as melanoma, head and neck, liver or kidney cancer.

V gene TRBV7-2 combines with J gene TRBJ1-2; no definite D call. CDR1 SGHTA and CDR2 FQGNSA come from the germline V gene. The CDR3 runs to 13 residues. Trimming left V 1 base short and J 7 bases short, with 10 bases between. As DNA, the CDR3 is TGTGCCAGCAGCTTAGTCCTTTCGCGTGGCTACACCTTC. Amino acids: CASSLVLSRGYTF.

The chain couples TRBV28 to TRBJ1-2, with D perhaps matching TRBD1 (6 bases). Looked up from germline, CDR1 is MDHEN and CDR2 is SYDVKM. The CDR3 runs 16 residues. Trimming took off 3 bases at V and 7 bases at J, with 21 bases between the two ends. In nucleotides, the CDR3 is TGTGCCAGCAGTTTGTTGGCCGCCTCCGGGGGCGGTGGCTACACCTTC. Its translation is CASSLLAASGGGGYTF.

Concerning this clone: Additional DNA sequences in this sample encode the identical CDR3. This chain joins TRBV27 and TRBJ2-5; TRBD1 matches at 8 bases. The CDR3 has 14 amino acids. The V gene's germline CDR1 is MNHEY and CDR2 SMNVEV (reference sequence). The CDR3 sequence: CASGSDRVGETQYF. The CDR3 nucleotides read TGTGCTAGCGGATCGGACAGGGTAGGGGAGACCCAGTACTTC.

This clone was found once. The chain has TRBV7-9 and TRBJ2-3; D tentatively reads TRBD1 or TRBD2 (5 bases each). The V end lost 1 base, the J end lost 5 bases, and 10 bases lay between the germline ends. Germline CDR1 and CDR2: SEHNR and FQNEAQ (reference sequence). CDR3 size: 14 residues. DNA for the CDR3: TGTGCCAGCAGCTTAGGGGGGAGCGGAGATACGCAGTATTTT. Protein product: CASSLGGSGDTQYF. The variable domain in full, with the rest retrieved from reference TRBV7-9 and TRBJ2-3, is DTGVSQNPRHKITKRGQNVTFRCDPISEHNRLYWYRQTLGQGPEFLTYFQNEAQLEKSRLLSDRFSAERPKGSFSTLEIQRTEQGDSAMYLCASSLGGSGDTQYFGPGTRLTVL.

CDR3 sequence reads: CATERTSGSYEQYF. The CDR3 nucleotides read TGTGCCACCGAGAGGACTAGCGGGTCCTACGAGCAGTACTTC. The chain carries TRBV7-9 and TRBJ2-7; 11 nucleotides align to TRBD2. The CDR3 has 14 amino acids. Trimming at V came to 10 bases and at J to 1 base, leaving 6 bases not matched to a gene. CDR1 is SEHNR and CDR2 is FQNEAQ in the germline V gene (reference sequence).

This chain joins TRBV2 and TRBJ2-7, with D perhaps matching TRBD1 (6 bases). Deletions cut 5 bases from V and 3 bases from J, with 11 bases between. The V gene's germline CDR1 is SNHLY and CDR2 FYNNEI. The CDR3 has 13 residues. The CDR3 protein is CASSPDSYYEQYF. The CDR3 DNA reads as TGTGCCAGCAGTCCGGACAGCTACTACGAGCAGTACTTC.

In its sample, this clone was seen a few times. The chain joins TRBV7-3 to TRBJ2-1; D ambiguous. Per germline, CDR1 SGHTA and CDR2 FQGTGA. The V end was cut by 1 base, the J end by 6 bases, with 7 bases between. This CDR3 is built from 13 residues. CDR3 amino acids: CASSLSRSNEQFF. The CDR3 nucleotides are TGTGCCAGCAGCTTAAGTCGTTCCAATGAGCAGTTCTTC.

The genes are TRBV30 and TRBJ2-1, with D possibly TRBD2 on 6 matching bases. The CDR3 is made up of 13 amino acids. CDR1 and CDR2 from the germline V gene are GTSNPN and SVGIG (reference sequence). V was clipped by 3 bases and J by 4 bases, with 10 bases between them. This CDR3 reads CAWRGLGYNEQFF. CDR3 bases: TGTGCCTGGAGGGGACTGGGTTACAATGAGCAGTTCTTC.

This sequence joins TRBV5-4 and TRBJ2-4; TRBD1 or TRBD2 may be the D gene (5 bases each). This CDR3 contains 12 residues. Per the germline V gene, CDR1 is SGHNT and CDR2 is YYREEE (reference sequence). The ends were cut back, 3 bases at V and 9 bases at J, with 10 bases in the middle. The CDR3 DNA sequence: TGTGCCAGCAGCTGGGGGTCGGGCATTCAGTACTTC. It translates to CASSWGSGIQYF.

The chain has TRBV11-2 and TRBJ2-7, with 14 bases fitting TRBD2. Looked up from germline, CDR1 is SGHAT and CDR2 is FQNNGV. The CDR3 covers 17 residues. With 5 bases clipped from V and 3 bases from J, the junction kept 9 bases outside the gene matches. The CDR3 DNA follows: TGTGCCAGCAGCCTGGGACTAGCGGGAGAGTTGTTCTACGAGCAGTACTTC. Translating it yields CASSLGLAGELFYEQYF.

The chain is built from TRBV5-1 and TRBJ2-7; D is possibly TRBD1 or TRBD2 (5 bases each). CDR3 length: 16 residues. Trimming stripped 5 bases from V and 2 bases from J, with 20 bases between. The V gene's germline CDR1 is SGHRS and CDR2 YFSETQ. The DNA for the CDR3 is TGCGCCAGCAGTCCAGGGCTAGCAGACGGAGCCTACGAGCAGTACTTC. Protein sequence: CASSPGLADGAYEQYF.

The gene calls are TRBV30 and TRBJ2-7, with a weak D call TRBD1 (5 bases). CDR1 and CDR2 from the germline V gene are GTSNPN and SVGIG (reference sequence). The germline V and J ends were trimmed by 2 bases and 2 bases, with 16 bases remaining between them. This CDR3 contains 15 residues. CDR3 residues: CAWSTLVWGPYEQYF. The CDR3 nucleotides read TGTGCCTGGAGTACACTGGTGTGGGGCCCCTACGAGCAGTACTTC.

The chain joins TRBV10-3 to TRBJ2-1, with no clear D. V gave up 4 bases and J gave up 7 bases, with 11 bases separating them. Germline V gene lookup returns CDR1 ENHRY and CDR2 SYGVKD. This CDR3 has 13 amino acids. CDR3 bases: TGTGCCATCAGTGGATTAGGTGCTAATGAGCAGTTCTTC. Encoded protein: CAISGLGANEQFF.

J is TRBJ2-7 and V is TRBV5-1; 7 bases map to TRBD2. The CDR3 is made up of 14 amino acids. Germline CDR1 reads SGHRS; CDR2 reads YFSETQ. V was pared by 4 bases and J by 6 bases, with 10 bases of the junction left unmatched. The CDR3 region is CASSLGLADGEQYF. The CDR3 DNA reads TGCGCCAGCAGCCTGGGGCTAGCGGATGGCGAGCAGTACTTC.

The J gene is TRBJ1-2, the V gene TRBV28; 8 nucleotides match TRBD1. V lost 6 bases, J lost 6 bases, and 12 bases stayed unmatched. The germline CDR1 and CDR2 sequences are MDHEN and SYDVKM. The CDR3 has 15 amino acids. The CDR3 nucleotides are TGTGCCAGCAGAGAACCAGGGGGCGCGTCGGATGGCTACACCTTC. This encodes CASREPGGASDGYTF.

V gene TRBV6-5 combines with J gene TRBJ1-1; maybe TRBD1 (5 bases). CDR1 and CDR2 from the germline V gene are MNHEY and SVGAGI. The CDR3 contains 14 residues. V was clipped by 0 bases and J by 0 bases, with 5 bases between them. In DNA form, the CDR3 reads TGTGCCAGCAGTTACTCGACAGTGAACACTGAAGCTTTCTTT. It specifies CASSYSTVNTEAFF.

The chain recombines TRBV5-1 with TRBJ2-5; the D is unclear. CDR3 length: 14 residues. CDR1 SGHRS and CDR2 YFSETQ come from the germline V gene. The V gene lost 0 bases and the J gene lost 5 bases, with 11 bases spanning the gap. The DNA for the CDR3 is TGCGCCAGCAGCTTGGAGGGCTTGGGCGAGACCCAGTACTTC. It specifies CASSLEGLGETQYF.

V is TRBV6-6 and J is TRBJ2-1; 8 bases match TRBD2. Trimming at V came to 0 bases and at J to 7 bases, leaving 5 bases not matched to a gene. The CDR3 has 15 amino acids. The germline V gene encodes CDR1 MNHNY and CDR2 SVGAGI (reference sequence). The CDR3 loop is CASSYSRTSQNEQFF. The CDR3 region has the DNA TGTGCCAGCAGTTACTCTCGGACTAGCCAAAATGAGCAGTTCTTC.

The CDR3 coding sequence is TGTGCCAGCAGTCCACAGGACAGGTCCAATCAGCCCCAGCATTTT. Residues: CASSPQDRSNQPQHF. The genes are TRBV6-1 and TRBJ1-5, with TRBD1 identical over 7 bases. The CDR3 is made up of 15 amino acids. The V and J ends lost 5 bases and 3 bases, in that order; junction bases with no gene match: 7. Germline V gene sequence: CDR1 MNHNS, CDR2 SASEGT.

This chain joins TRBV7-9 and TRBJ2-1, with D possibly TRBD1 on 5 matching bases. Per the germline V gene, CDR1 is SEHNR and CDR2 is FQNEAQ (reference sequence). This CDR3 spans 16 amino acids. V was cut by 7 bases and J by 0 bases, with 16 bases left in between. The CDR3 spells CASTRAGKSSYNEQFF. Written as DNA, the CDR3 is TGTGCCAGCACCAGGGCCGGCAAAAGCTCCTACAATGAGCAGTTCTTC.

The chain couples TRBV21-1 to TRBJ2-7; the tabulated D call, TRBD1, remains unverified against the DNA. TRBV21-1 is annotated as a pseudogene. The CDR3 is 15 residues long. In DNA, the CDR3 is TGTGCCAGCAGCAAAAGGGACAGCGTATCCTACGAGCAGTACTTC. It translates to CASSKRDSVSYEQYF.

The gene calls are TRBV5-6 and TRBJ2-1; D is undetermined. This CDR3 comprises 11 residues. V lost 5 bases and J lost 7, with 7 bases in between. The germline CDR1 and CDR2 sequences are SGHDT and YYEEEE. The CDR3 DNA follows: TGTGCCAGCAGACCGACGAATGAGCAGTTCTTC. As protein: CASRPTNEQFF.

V gene TRBV5-1 combines with J gene TRBJ2-7; 8 bases match TRBD1. Germline V gene lookup returns CDR1 SGHRS and CDR2 YFSETQ. The CDR3 sequence is 18 residues long. The V segment lost 5 bases and the J segment 0 bases; nucleotides outside the gene matches: 16. CDR3 bases: TGCGCCAGCAGTCGCCGCACCTTTGACAGGGGAGTCTCCTACGAGCAGTACTTC. Protein product: CASSRRTFDRGVSYEQYF.

The V call is TRBV15, the J call TRBJ2-3, with D maybe TRBD2 (5 bases). From germline, CDR1 is LNHNV and CDR2 YYDKDF (reference sequence). V lost 0 bases and J 2 bases, leaving 9 bases between the germline ends. The CDR3 totals 15 residues. The CDR3 DNA sequence: TGTGCCACCAGCAGAGAGAGGGCCCCCACAGATACGCAGTATTTT. Translated, it gives CATSRERAPTDTQYF.

A single count supports this clone. V is TRBV5-1 and J is TRBJ2-1; TRBD2 matches at 11 bases. The V gene end was trimmed by 3 bases and the J gene end by 1 base; junction bases not matched to a gene: 3. Germline CDR1 SGHRS, CDR2 YFSETQ. There are 16 residues in the CDR3. The CDR3 region is CASSSGTSGSYNEQFF. DNA of the CDR3: TGCGCCAGCAGCTCCGGGACTAGCGGATCCTACAATGAGCAGTTCTTC.

This clone was seen once. The gene calls are TRBV28 and TRBJ1-6; weak D call: TRBD1 (5 bases). Between the trimmed V and J ends, which lost 2 bases and 10 bases, there was a span of 12 bases. Germline V CDR1 and CDR2: MDHEN, SYDVKM. The CDR3 covers 14 residues. The CDR3 region has the DNA TGTGCCAGCAGTTTAGGGGCAGGGCAATCACCCCTCCACTTT. Translated, it gives CASSLGAGQSPLHF.

The rearrangement links TRBV19 to TRBJ2-5, with D maybe TRBD2 (5 bases). V lost 3 bases, J lost 1 base, and 12 bases lay in between. The germline CDR1 and CDR2 sequences are LNHDA and SQIVND (reference sequence). The CDR3 runs to 15 residues. The CDR3 nucleotides read TGTGCCAGTAGTATGGAGGCGGTCCCCCAAGAGACCCAGTACTTC. Its protein is CASSMEAVPQETQYF.

The V and J genes are TRBV30 and TRBJ2-1; 14 bases line up with TRBD2. Germline assignment: CDR1 GTSNPN and CDR2 SVGIG (reference sequence). This CDR3 is built from 16 residues. With 1 base clipped from V and 4 bases from J, the junction kept 3 bases outside the gene matches. CDR3 nucleotides: TGTGCCTGGAGTGCAGGGACTAGCGGGAGTTACAATGAGCAGTTCTTC. Amino acids: CAWSAGTSGSYNEQFF.